The clone carrying this T cell receptor beta chain was counted a few times. The data derive from a study of blood T cells in healthy people across ages. Looked up from germline, CDR1 is MNHEY and CDR2 is SMNVEV (reference sequence). V gave up 4 bases and J gave up 6 bases; unmatched junction bases: 11. The CDR3 is 15 amino acids. Russia was home to the donors, healthy Caucasian individuals aged about 6 to 90. Each sample had at least 6 million PBMCs isolated. A second 7 to 11 cycle PCR used barcoded and J-beta primers. TCRdb independently ran MiXCR on the 5' RACE reads; one entry per CDR3 protein. This sample yields over 1,200,000 distinct CDR3 sequences, of which around 59% are seen a single time; 5.5% to 8% belongs to the top ten.

The chain carries TRBV27 and TRBJ2-7; the match to TRBD1 covers 8 bases. The sequence was collected from a man between 18 and 29 years old in good health. What was sequenced was blood. The CDR3 spells CASSWFGQGHGEQYF. CDR3 nucleotides: TGTGCCAGCAGTTGGTTCGGACAGGGCCACGGCGAGCAGTACTTC.